A selection of T cell receptor beta chains follows, all from one sample in a study of beta chain features in type 1 diabetes. Repertoires were generated with immunoSEQ multiplex PCR, while TCRdb's copy carries only in-frame clones and drops some. This table has 500,000 to 650,000 clones, 12% appearing once. The sequenced sample consisted of naive CD4+ T cells from blood. The receptors derive from a man aged 30 to 39 with type 1 diabetes. The CDR3 runs from the conserved cysteine through the conserved F or W. The order of the fields is D gene, J gene, clone size, V gene, CDR3 DNA, CDR3 protein. The D gene is left open where the match is weak. Not every row has a clone size; where given, it reads once, few, many or a size class.

d_call: .; j_call: TRBJ2-1; clone_size: few; v_call: TRBV6-1; cdr3_nt: TGTGCCAGCAGCCTGTGGTTGAGTTATTCCAATGAGCAGTTCTTC; cdr3_aa: CASSLWLSYSNEQFF
d_call: .; j_call: TRBJ1-5; clone_size: .; v_call: TRBV30; cdr3_nt: TGTGCCTGGAGTGTCCTGGGACTTAAGGATCAGCCCCAGCATTTT; cdr3_aa: CAWSVLGLKDQPQHF
d_call: .; j_call: TRBJ1-1; clone_size: .; v_call: TRBV7-2; cdr3_nt: TGTGCCAGCAGCCCCTGGGTGGGTCTAAACACTGAAGCTTTCTTT; cdr3_aa: CASSPWVGLNTEAFF
d_call: .; j_call: TRBJ1-1; clone_size: few; v_call: TRBV29-1; cdr3_nt: TGCAGCGTTGAGCGTCAGGCCAACACTGAAGCTTTCTTT; cdr3_aa: CSVERQANTEAFF
d_call: .; j_call: TRBJ2-5; clone_size: .; v_call: TRBV9; cdr3_nt: TGTGCCAGCAGCAGGGTGGGGGGGCCCGAGACCCAGTACTTC; cdr3_aa: CASSRVGGPETQYF
d_call: .; j_call: TRBJ1-2; clone_size: few; v_call: TRBV15; cdr3_nt: TGTGCCACCAGCAGAGGAGGGTACAGGGACTATGGCTACACCTTC; cdr3_aa: CATSRGGYRDYGYTF
d_call: TRBD2; j_call: TRBJ2-2; clone_size: .; v_call: TRBV7-2; cdr3_nt: TGTGCCAGCAGCTTGAGTAGCGGGGGTAACTCCGGGGAGCTGTTTTTT; cdr3_aa: CASSLSSGGNSGELFF
d_call: .; j_call: TRBJ1-2; clone_size: few; v_call: TRBV28; cdr3_nt: TGTGCCAGCAGTTTCCCCGAAGGCTCTGGTGGCTACACCTTC; cdr3_aa: CASSFPEGSGGYTF
d_call: .; j_call: TRBJ2-7; clone_size: .; v_call: TRBV7-9; cdr3_nt: TGTGCCAGCAGCGCCAGGGTCTCCTACGAGCAGTACTTC; cdr3_aa: CASSARVSYEQYF
d_call: .; j_call: TRBJ2-1; clone_size: .; v_call: TRBV9; cdr3_nt: TGTGCCAGCAGCGTAGGGGCGTTAAACTACAATGAGCAGTTCTTC; cdr3_aa: CASSVGALNYNEQFF
d_call: .; j_call: TRBJ1-5; clone_size: few; v_call: TRBV29-1; cdr3_nt: TGCAGCGTTGAAGAGGGGCGAAATCAGCCCCAGCATTTT; cdr3_aa: CSVEEGRNQPQHF
d_call: .; j_call: TRBJ2-3; clone_size: few; v_call: TRBV19; cdr3_nt: TGTGCCAGTAGTATGGATTTCCGTGCAGATACGCAGTATTTT; cdr3_aa: CASSMDFRADTQYF
d_call: TRBD1; j_call: TRBJ1-2; clone_size: .; v_call: TRBV5-1; cdr3_nt: TGCGCCAGCAGCATGGGACAGGGGTATGGCTACACCTTC; cdr3_aa: CASSMGQGYGYTF
d_call: TRBD1; j_call: TRBJ2-1; clone_size: many; v_call: TRBV2; cdr3_nt: TGTGCCAGCAGTATTGGACAGGGAGGCAATGAGCAGTTCTTC; cdr3_aa: CASSIGQGGNEQFF
d_call: TRBD1; j_call: TRBJ1-6; clone_size: few; v_call: TRBV7-9; cdr3_nt: TGTGCCAGCAGCTTAGCGGACAGGACACCCCTCCACTTT; cdr3_aa: CASSLADRTPLHF
d_call: TRBD1; j_call: TRBJ2-7; clone_size: .; v_call: TRBV6-5; cdr3_nt: TGTGCCAGCAGTCCCCGGACAGGCTCCTACGAGCAGTACTTC; cdr3_aa: CASSPRTGSYEQYF
d_call: .; j_call: TRBJ1-3; clone_size: .; v_call: TRBV9; cdr3_nt: TGTGCCAGCAGCCCGAGAGAGGGGTACCCTGGAAACACCATATATTTT; cdr3_aa: CASSPREGYPGNTIYF
d_call: TRBD1; j_call: TRBJ1-5; clone_size: few; v_call: TRBV7-9; cdr3_nt: TGTGCCAGCAGCCAGGCAGGGGGCGGCAATCAGCCCCAGCATTTT; cdr3_aa: CASSQAGGGNQPQHF
d_call: .; j_call: TRBJ2-7; clone_size: .; v_call: TRBV30; cdr3_nt: TGTGCCTGCGCGGGCGGAGCCTACGAGCAGTACTTC; cdr3_aa: CACAGGAYEQYF
d_call: TRBD2; j_call: TRBJ2-1; clone_size: .; v_call: TRBV9; cdr3_nt: TGTGCCAGCAGCGTAGGCGGGGGGCTGGATGAGCAGTTCTTC; cdr3_aa: CASSVGGGLDEQFF
d_call: .; j_call: TRBJ2-2; clone_size: .; v_call: TRBV14; cdr3_nt: TGTGCCAGCAGCCAAGTGGTGTCAGCCGGGGAGCTGTTTTTT; cdr3_aa: CASSQVVSAGELFF
d_call: TRBD1; j_call: TRBJ2-2; clone_size: .; v_call: TRBV2; cdr3_nt: TGTGCCAGCAGAGGACAGGGGGCGCGAATCGGGGAGCTGTTTTTT; cdr3_aa: CASRGQGARIGELFF
d_call: .; j_call: TRBJ2-2; clone_size: .; v_call: TRBV19; cdr3_nt: TGTGCCAGTAGTACCTCGACGGGCAGGGGTTTCACCGGGGAGCTGTTTTTT; cdr3_aa: CASSTSTGRGFTGELFF
d_call: .; j_call: TRBJ2-5; clone_size: .; v_call: TRBV5-1; cdr3_nt: TGCGCCAGCCAACTGGAGGGGGAGACCCAGTACTTC; cdr3_aa: CASQLEGETQYF
d_call: TRBD1; j_call: TRBJ1-2; clone_size: .; v_call: TRBV30; cdr3_nt: TGTGCCTGGAGTGCGGGACAGTATGGCTACACCTTC; cdr3_aa: CAWSAGQYGYTF
d_call: .; j_call: TRBJ2-7; clone_size: .; v_call: TRBV10-3; cdr3_nt: TGTGCCATCAGTGACCCAGGTTATCGGGGCTACGAGCAGTACTTC; cdr3_aa: CAISDPGYRGYEQYF
d_call: .; j_call: TRBJ2-2; clone_size: few; v_call: TRBV29-1; cdr3_nt: TGCAGCGTTGAAAAACAGCTAAACACCGGGGAGCTGTTTTTT; cdr3_aa: CSVEKQLNTGELFF
d_call: .; j_call: TRBJ2-7; clone_size: few; v_call: TRBV10-3; cdr3_nt: TGTGCCATCAGTGAGTCCCGAAGCTCCTACGAGCAGTACTTC; cdr3_aa: CAISESRSSYEQYF
d_call: TRBD1; j_call: TRBJ2-3; clone_size: few; v_call: TRBV5-1; cdr3_nt: TGCGCCAGCAGCTTAGGGACAGGGAAGGGAACCACAGATACGCAGTATTTT; cdr3_aa: CASSLGTGKGTTDTQYF
d_call: TRBD1; j_call: TRBJ2-3; clone_size: .; v_call: TRBV7-2; cdr3_nt: TGTGCCAGCAGCTCCTCCGGGACAGGAGTTGATACGCAGTATTTT; cdr3_aa: CASSSSGTGVDTQYF
d_call: TRBD1; j_call: TRBJ2-5; clone_size: .; v_call: TRBV9; cdr3_nt: TGTGCCAGCAGCGATCAAAACAGGGGAGAGACCCAGTACTTC; cdr3_aa: CASSDQNRGETQYF
d_call: TRBD1; j_call: TRBJ1-4; clone_size: few; v_call: TRBV29-1; cdr3_nt: TGCAGCGTTGAACGGACAGGGGAAGGCGAAAAACTGTTTTTT; cdr3_aa: CSVERTGEGEKLFF
d_call: .; j_call: TRBJ1-5; clone_size: .; v_call: TRBV11-2; cdr3_nt: TGTGCCAGCAGCTTAGTCCGTGGTCAGCCCCAGCATTTT; cdr3_aa: CASSLVRGQPQHF
d_call: .; j_call: TRBJ1-4; clone_size: .; v_call: TRBV7-9; cdr3_nt: TGTGCCAGCAGCGCCTCGTTAGGTCGCGAGCCAGGGAGTAATGAAAAACTGTTTTTT; cdr3_aa: CASSASLGREPGSNEKLFF
d_call: .; j_call: TRBJ2-6; clone_size: few; v_call: TRBV7-8; cdr3_nt: TGTGCCAGCGGAACCTTACTTGGGTCCCCGGGGGGGGCCAACGTCCTGACTTTC; cdr3_aa: CASGTLLGSPGGANVLTF
d_call: TRBD1; j_call: TRBJ1-2; clone_size: .; v_call: TRBV4-3; cdr3_nt: TGCGCCAGCAGCCAAGATGCCCCGACAGGGATCTATGGCTACACCTTC; cdr3_aa: CASSQDAPTGIYGYTF
d_call: .; j_call: TRBJ2-2; clone_size: .; v_call: TRBV29-1; cdr3_nt: TGCAGCGTTGTGGGCGGGGTAAACACCGGGGAGCTGTTTTTT; cdr3_aa: CSVVGGVNTGELFF
d_call: .; j_call: TRBJ2-7; clone_size: .; v_call: TRBV7-2; cdr3_nt: TGTGCCAGCAATCCCGGGACGTCCTACGAGCAGTACTTC; cdr3_aa: CASNPGTSYEQYF
d_call: .; j_call: TRBJ2-2; clone_size: .; v_call: TRBV2; cdr3_nt: TGTGCCAGCCTAGGCGTCGCGAACACCGGGGAGCTGTTTTTT; cdr3_aa: CASLGVANTGELFF
d_call: .; j_call: TRBJ1-1; clone_size: .; v_call: TRBV13; cdr3_nt: TGTGCCAGCAGCCAAACTCGGGTCACCATGAACACTGAAGCTTTCTTT; cdr3_aa: CASSQTRVTMNTEAFF
d_call: TRBD1; j_call: TRBJ2-3; clone_size: few; v_call: TRBV7-6; cdr3_nt: TGTGCCAGCAGCTTTAACAGGGGGAGCACAGATACGCAGTATTTT; cdr3_aa: CASSFNRGSTDTQYF
d_call: TRBD1; j_call: TRBJ1-2; clone_size: .; v_call: TRBV25-1; cdr3_nt: TGTGCCAGCAGCCCTCCGGGACAGCGATCTAACTATGGCTACACCTTC; cdr3_aa: CASSPPGQRSNYGYTF
d_call: TRBD1; j_call: TRBJ2-5; clone_size: .; v_call: TRBV27; cdr3_nt: TGTGCCAGCAGTTTAGAGGGGGCACGGGAGACCCAGTACTTC; cdr3_aa: CASSLEGARETQYF
d_call: .; j_call: TRBJ2-4; clone_size: few; v_call: TRBV4-2; cdr3_nt: TGTGCCAGCAGCCCCCGTTGGGGGGAGGCCAAAAACATTCAGTACTTC; cdr3_aa: CASSPRWGEAKNIQYF
d_call: .; j_call: TRBJ2-1; clone_size: .; v_call: TRBV6-6; cdr3_nt: TGTGCCAGCACCGACGGTGGGGGATACAATGAGCAGTTCTTC; cdr3_aa: CASTDGGGYNEQFF
d_call: .; j_call: TRBJ2-5; clone_size: .; v_call: TRBV5-4; cdr3_nt: TGTGCCAGCAGCTTGTGGGGTGGAGTGGAGACCCAGTACTTC; cdr3_aa: CASSLWGGVETQYF
d_call: .; j_call: TRBJ2-3; clone_size: few; v_call: TRBV18; cdr3_nt: TGTGCCAGCTCACCAGGGGCGAAAGATACGCAGTATTTT; cdr3_aa: CASSPGAKDTQYF
d_call: .; j_call: TRBJ1-1; clone_size: .; v_call: TRBV6-5; cdr3_nt: TGTGCCAGCAGAACCGACAGGAACACTGAAGCTTTCTTT; cdr3_aa: CASRTDRNTEAFF
d_call: .; j_call: TRBJ2-3; clone_size: .; v_call: TRBV7-9; cdr3_nt: TGTGCCAGCAGCGCGACCGGGACACGTAGCACAGATACGCAGTATTTT; cdr3_aa: CASSATGTRSTDTQYF
d_call: .; j_call: TRBJ2-1; clone_size: few; v_call: TRBV25-1; cdr3_nt: TGTGCCAGCAGTGACCGGGGGCCACGCGGTGAGCAGTTCTTC; cdr3_aa: CASSDRGPRGEQFF